This TCR beta chain was recovered during a study of cytomegalovirus exposure and HLA in healthy donors. Findings and caveats of the study: DRB1 showed the most TCR associations and HLA-C the fewest in a later analysis, as rates varied by HLA locus.

The PCR used 60 Vbeta and 13 Jbeta primers. The table came from immunoSEQ multiplex PCR; TCRdb's copy has only in-frame clones and leaves some out. The table records under 200,000 clones, roughly 79% of them present only once. V was pared by 4 bases and J by 5 bases, with 3 bases between. From germline, CDR1 is MDHEN and CDR2 SYDVKM. The CDR3 totals 10 residues. A note on this clone: Its cognate antigen is unknown.

The material sequenced was PBMCs. This TCR came from a male donor in good health and CMV-seropositive. The rearrangement uses TRBV28 and TRBJ2-7; D ambiguous. The CDR3 coding sequence is TGTGCCAGCAGTTCAAACGAGCAGTACTTC. This translates into CASSSNEQYF.